This passage covers 28 T cell receptor beta chains from one sample sequenced in a study of cytomegalovirus exposure and HLA in healthy donors. PCR used 60 Vbeta primers and 13 Jbeta primers. Here immunoSEQ multiplex PCR was the method, and the copy in TCRdb shows in-frame clones only, minus some. The sample lists about 240,000 clones; roughly 78% were seen once. Sequences were obtained from PBMCs. The receptors were gathered from a boy younger than 18 in good health and CMV-seronegative.

V and J are TRBV2 and TRBJ2-2; no clear D. Germline V gene data show CDR1 as SNHLY and CDR2 as FYNNEI. Trimming took 4 bases from V and 0 from J, leaving 3 bases between them. CDR3 length equals 13 residues. The CDR3 DNA sequence: TGTGCCAGCAGTGTCTCGAACACCGGGGAGCTGTTTTTT. It yields the protein CASSVSNTGELFF.

This clone was counted a single time. This chain uses TRBV10-3 with TRBJ1-1; 10 nucleotides line up with TRBD1. The J segment lost 4 bases and the V segment lost 0 bases, leaving 2 bases of the junction unmatched. The CDR3 has 15 amino acids. Germline V CDR1 and CDR2: ENHRY, SYGVKD. In nucleotides, the CDR3 is TGTGCCATCAGTGAGTCGACAGGGGGCTTCACTGAAGCTTTCTTT. Residues: CAISESTGGFTEAFF.

The chain is built from TRBV6-5 and TRBJ1-1; the match to TRBD1 covers 12 bases. Germline values: CDR1 MNHEY, CDR2 SVGAGI. The CDR3 runs 14 residues. V shed 6 bases, J shed 4 bases, and the junction held 3 bases outside the gene matches. The CDR3 region is CASRGQGASTEAFF. The CDR3 DNA reads TGTGCCAGCAGGGGACAGGGGGCGAGCACTGAAGCTTTCTTT.

The chain carries TRBV28 and TRBJ2-1; 9 bases line up with TRBD2. CDR1 and CDR2 from the germline V gene are MDHEN and SYDVKM. V shed 6 bases, J shed 5 bases, and the junction held 11 bases outside the gene matches. The CDR3 loop spans 16 amino acids. This CDR3 reads CASSRLAGGPHNEQFF. CDR3 nucleotides: TGTGCCAGCAGCCGCTTGGCGGGAGGGCCCCACAATGAGCAGTTCTTC.

The CDR3, as DNA: TGTGCCAGTAGTACACCCTCGGGCGGGAGGGCCACACCGGAGTTCTTC. Translating gives CASSTPSGGRATPEFF. The chain carries TRBV19 and TRBJ2-1; 9 bases are a match to TRBD2. Germline V gives CDR1 LNHDA, CDR2 SQIVND (reference sequence). Trimming cost V 4 bases and J 14 bases; bases outside gene matches: 18. The CDR3 runs to 16 residues.

The CDR3 bases are TGCAGCGTTGAGGAGGGGCACGGCTACACCTTC. As protein: CSVEEGHGYTF. The chain carries TRBV29-1 and TRBJ1-2; TRBD1 is a possible D gene (5 bases). The V end was cut by 3 bases, the J end by 8 bases, with 10 bases between. CDR3 length equals 11 residues. CDR1 and CDR2 (germline): SQVTM, ANQGSEA.

The chain combines TRBV27 with TRBJ2-3; TRBD2 aligns across 10 bases. The length of the CDR3 is 16 residues. Germline trimming cut 2 bases from V and 3 bases from J; bases unmatched to any gene: 5. The germline CDR1 and CDR2 sequences are MNHEY and SMNVEV (reference sequence). The CDR3 spells CASSLIRTSGTDTQYF. The CDR3 DNA reads TGTGCCAGCAGTTTAATTAGGACTAGCGGAACAGATACGCAGTATTTT.

The gene calls are TRBV7-9 and TRBJ1-1, with D unresolved. V lost 1 base and J 5 bases, leaving 14 bases between the germline ends. Germline-derived CDR1 and CDR2 are SEHNR and FQNEAQ (reference sequence). CDR3 length: 15 residues. The CDR3 coding sequence is TGTGCCAGCAGCTTAGAGGTCCGGACGGGGACTGAAGCTTTCTTT. This encodes CASSLEVRTGTEAFF.

CDR3 sequence (DNA): TGTGCCAGCTCACCATTAGGGACAGGTTTCTATGGCTACACCTTC. Translation: CASSPLGTGFYGYTF. V and J are TRBV18 and TRBJ1-2; TRBD1 aligns across 8 bases. This CDR3 has 15 amino acids. The V segment lost 2 bases and the J segment 4 bases; nucleotides outside the gene matches: 6. Germline V gives CDR1 KGHSH, CDR2 LQKENI.

V and J are TRBV5-6 and TRBJ2-3, with D possibly TRBD2 on 5 matching bases. CDR1 is SGHDT and CDR2 is YYEEEE in the germline V gene. The V end was cut by 2 bases, the J end by 2 bases, with 18 bases between. This CDR3 comprises 17 residues. CDR3: CASSLARGSLNTDTQYF. DNA of the CDR3: TGTGCCAGCAGCTTAGCCCGGGGTTCGTTAAACACAGATACGCAGTATTTT.

The V and J genes are TRBV19 and TRBJ2-1; 12 bases map to TRBD2. This CDR3 comprises 18 residues. Germline CDR1 and CDR2: LNHDA and SQIVND (reference sequence). J gave up 3 bases and V 6 bases, and 12 bases lay outside the gene matches. CDR3 in amino acids: CASRQLAGGPQYYNEQFF. The CDR3 bases are TGTGCCAGTAGACAACTAGCGGGGGGACCCCAGTACTACAATGAGCAGTTCTTC.

The genes are TRBV6-1 and TRBJ2-1; TRBD2 matches at 10 bases. Germline V lookup: CDR1 MNHNS, CDR2 SASEGT. After removal of 4 bases from V and 6 bases from J, the junction contained 12 bases not matched to a gene. The CDR3 length is 17 residues. CDR3 in amino acids: CASSVWLAGVVGNEQFF. CDR3 sequence (DNA): TGTGCCAGCAGTGTGTGGCTAGCGGGAGTCGTCGGCAATGAGCAGTTCTTC.

The V gene is TRBV5-6, the J gene TRBJ2-3; no definite D call. The CDR3 runs 17 residues. Germline V CDR1 and CDR2: SGHDT, YYEEEE. The V gene lost 0 bases and the J gene lost 2 bases, with 16 bases spanning the gap. CDR3 sequence reads: CASSLASGGSSTDTQYF. The CDR3 nucleotides read TGTGCCAGCAGCTTGGCCTCCGGCGGATCCTCCACAGATACGCAGTATTTT.

This clone has a single count. This sequence joins TRBV6-5 and TRBJ1-1; tentative D call: TRBD1 (5 bases). V was cut by 5 bases and J by 7 bases, with 11 bases left in between. CDR1 and CDR2 (germline): MNHEY, SVGAGI. The CDR3 contains 12 residues. CDR3 sequence: CASSRWGCEAFF. CDR3 nucleotide sequence: TGTGCCAGCAGTAGGTGGGGCTGTGAAGCTTTCTTT.

V is TRBV14 and J is TRBJ2-3; no reliable D call. The V end was cut by 1 base, the J end by 8 bases, with 10 bases between. Germline V CDR1 and CDR2: SGHDN, FVKESK. The CDR3 spans 13 residues. CDR3 bases: TGTGCCAGCAGCCAAGGGGCTCACAGTACGCAGTATTTT. The encoded protein is CASSQGAHSTQYF.

This clone was counted between two and nine times. The chain employs TRBV7-6 and TRBJ2-4; TRBD2 matches 8 bases. Germline lookup yields CDR1 SGHVS and CDR2 FNYEAQ. The CDR3 consists of 12 residues. J was trimmed by 9 bases and V by 3 bases; bases with no gene match: 1. The CDR3 loop reads CASSFAGGIQYF. The CDR3, as DNA: TGTGCCAGCAGCTTCGCGGGGGGCATTCAGTACTTC.

The genes are TRBV7-8 and TRBJ1-4, with 9 bases that match TRBD1. Unmatched junction bases numbered 7, after V lost 1 base and J lost 7 bases. The CDR3 has 16 residues. Germline CDR1 and CDR2: SGHVS and FQNEAQ. The CDR3 reads CASSLGRQGEREKLFF. CDR3 DNA: TGTGCCAGCAGCTTAGGTAGACAGGGGGAGCGTGAAAAACTGTTTTTT.

The chain carries TRBV19 and TRBJ1-4; D remains unclear. In germline, CDR1 is LNHDA, CDR2 SQIVND (reference sequence). V gave up 4 bases and J gave up 14 bases, with 14 bases separating them. This CDR3 comprises 12 residues. CDR3 region: CASSSPVRWLFF. The CDR3 DNA reads TGTGCCAGTAGTAGCCCGGTTCGGTGGCTGTTTTTT. Full variable domain (outside the CDR3, taken from reference TRBV19 and TRBJ1-4): DGGITQSPKYLFRKEGQNVTLSCEQNLNHDAMYWYRQDPGQGLRLIYYSQIVNDFQKGDIAEGYSVSREKKESFPLTVTSAQKNPTAFYLCASSSPVRWLFFGSGTQLSVL.

This clone was seen a few times. The J gene is TRBJ2-1, the V gene TRBV4-2; D is perhaps TRBD2 (5 bases). Trimming cost V 5 bases and J 7 bases, with 12 bases left between them. The CDR3 is 13 residues long. The germline CDR1 and CDR2 sequences are LGHNA and YNFKEQ. In nucleotides, the CDR3 is TGTGCCAGCAGCTTGGATCGGGGAAATGAGCAGTTCTTC. It encodes CASSLDRGNEQFF.

The CDR3 sequence: CASGAGGVYNEQFF. The CDR3 region has the DNA TGTGCCAGCGGGGCTGGCGGGGTGTACAATGAGCAGTTCTTC. The V and J genes are TRBV27 and TRBJ2-1; weak D call: TRBD2 (6 bases). Germline V CDR1 and CDR2: MNHEY, SMNVEV (reference sequence). The CDR3 loop spans 14 amino acids. The germline V and J ends were trimmed by 8 bases and 4 bases, with 15 bases remaining between them.

The chain recombines TRBV27 with TRBJ1-5; tentative D call: TRBD1 (6 bases). V lost 2 bases and J 10 bases, leaving 12 bases between the germline ends. CDR3 length: 13 residues. Per germline, CDR1 MNHEY and CDR2 SMNVEV (reference sequence). Here the CDR3 DNA reads TGTGCCAGCAGTTTAGGCAGAGGGACACCCCAGCATTTT. This encodes CASSLGRGTPQHF.

V gene TRBV5-4 combines with J gene TRBJ2-5, with a tentative D call TRBD2 (6 bases). The germline gives CDR1 SGHNT, CDR2 YYREEE (reference sequence). CDR3 length equals 15 residues. The V end lost 4 bases, the J end lost 3 bases, and 16 bases lay between the germline ends. The CDR3 nucleotides are TGTGCCAGCAGCCGCCTGACTAGTTCAGAAGAGACCCAGTACTTC. Protein product: CASSRLTSSEETQYF.

This chain uses TRBV6-5 with TRBJ2-6; D is undetermined. Trimming stripped 6 bases from V and 2 bases from J, with 5 bases between. Germline CDR1 reads MNHEY; CDR2 reads SVGAGI. The CDR3 spans 13 residues. The CDR3: CASSTAGANVLTF. CDR3 DNA: TGTGCCAGCAGCACTGCTGGGGCCAACGTCCTGACTTTC.

DNA for the CDR3: TGTGCCAGCAGTGATTCGCTAGCGGGAGGAGAGACCCAGTACTTC. Its translation is CASSDSLAGGETQYF. The chain is built from TRBV25-1 and TRBJ2-5; 11 bases line up with TRBD2. V lost 3 bases, J lost 4 bases, and 4 bases stayed unmatched. The germline gives CDR1 MGHDK, CDR2 SYGVNS. This CDR3 region has 15 residues.

This clone came up a few times. This rearrangement joins TRBV30 to TRBJ1-1; 8 bases are a match to TRBD1. Trimming cost V 2 bases and J 0 bases; bases outside gene matches: 2. Per germline, CDR1 GTSNPN and CDR2 SVGIG (reference sequence). CDR3 size: 14 residues. This CDR3 is CAWSPGQVNTEAFF. The CDR3 DNA reads TGTGCCTGGAGTCCGGGACAGGTGAACACTGAAGCTTTCTTT.

This chain links TRBV5-1 with TRBJ2-4; 7 positions agree with TRBD1. Looked up from germline, CDR1 is SGHRS and CDR2 is YFSETQ. V shed 0 bases, J shed 6 bases, and the junction held 0 bases outside the gene matches. CDR3 length: 13 residues. CDR3 DNA: TGCGCCAGCAGCTTGGGACAGGGAAACATTCAGTACTTC. This translates into CASSLGQGNIQYF.

This chain uses TRBV6-1 with TRBJ1-2, with D perhaps matching TRBD1 (5 bases). Germline values: CDR1 MNHNS, CDR2 SASEGT. The CDR3 is made up of 14 amino acids. Trimming took off 7 bases at V and 2 bases at J, with 14 bases between the two ends. The CDR3 DNA reads TGTGCCAGCAACTTCGGGGGGACGAACTATGGCTACACCTTC. This codes for CASNFGGTNYGYTF.

The rearrangement links TRBV29-1 to TRBJ1-2; no clear D. Germline V gene lookup returns CDR1 SQVTM and CDR2 ANQGSEA. Deletions cut 4 bases from V and 8 bases from J, with 14 bases between. This CDR3 spans 12 amino acids. The CDR3 DNA reads TGCAGCGTTGTACCCGGGGAGGGCGGCTACACCTTC. This encodes CSVVPGEGGYTF.